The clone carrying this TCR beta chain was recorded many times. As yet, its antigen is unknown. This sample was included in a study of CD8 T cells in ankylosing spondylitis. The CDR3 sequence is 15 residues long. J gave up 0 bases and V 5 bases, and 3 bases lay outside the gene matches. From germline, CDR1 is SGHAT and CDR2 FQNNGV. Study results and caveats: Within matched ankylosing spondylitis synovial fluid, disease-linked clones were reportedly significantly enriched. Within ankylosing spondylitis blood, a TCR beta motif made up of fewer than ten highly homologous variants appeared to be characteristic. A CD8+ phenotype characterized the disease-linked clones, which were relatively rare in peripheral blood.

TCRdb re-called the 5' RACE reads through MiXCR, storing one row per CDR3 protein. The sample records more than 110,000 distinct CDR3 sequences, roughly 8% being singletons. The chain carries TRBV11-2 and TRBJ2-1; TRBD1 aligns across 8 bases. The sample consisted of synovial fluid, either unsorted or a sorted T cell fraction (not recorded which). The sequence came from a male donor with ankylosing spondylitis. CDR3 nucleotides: TGTGCCAGCAGCCCAGGGACAGGCTCCTACAATGAGCAGTTCTTC. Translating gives CASSPGTGSYNEQFF.